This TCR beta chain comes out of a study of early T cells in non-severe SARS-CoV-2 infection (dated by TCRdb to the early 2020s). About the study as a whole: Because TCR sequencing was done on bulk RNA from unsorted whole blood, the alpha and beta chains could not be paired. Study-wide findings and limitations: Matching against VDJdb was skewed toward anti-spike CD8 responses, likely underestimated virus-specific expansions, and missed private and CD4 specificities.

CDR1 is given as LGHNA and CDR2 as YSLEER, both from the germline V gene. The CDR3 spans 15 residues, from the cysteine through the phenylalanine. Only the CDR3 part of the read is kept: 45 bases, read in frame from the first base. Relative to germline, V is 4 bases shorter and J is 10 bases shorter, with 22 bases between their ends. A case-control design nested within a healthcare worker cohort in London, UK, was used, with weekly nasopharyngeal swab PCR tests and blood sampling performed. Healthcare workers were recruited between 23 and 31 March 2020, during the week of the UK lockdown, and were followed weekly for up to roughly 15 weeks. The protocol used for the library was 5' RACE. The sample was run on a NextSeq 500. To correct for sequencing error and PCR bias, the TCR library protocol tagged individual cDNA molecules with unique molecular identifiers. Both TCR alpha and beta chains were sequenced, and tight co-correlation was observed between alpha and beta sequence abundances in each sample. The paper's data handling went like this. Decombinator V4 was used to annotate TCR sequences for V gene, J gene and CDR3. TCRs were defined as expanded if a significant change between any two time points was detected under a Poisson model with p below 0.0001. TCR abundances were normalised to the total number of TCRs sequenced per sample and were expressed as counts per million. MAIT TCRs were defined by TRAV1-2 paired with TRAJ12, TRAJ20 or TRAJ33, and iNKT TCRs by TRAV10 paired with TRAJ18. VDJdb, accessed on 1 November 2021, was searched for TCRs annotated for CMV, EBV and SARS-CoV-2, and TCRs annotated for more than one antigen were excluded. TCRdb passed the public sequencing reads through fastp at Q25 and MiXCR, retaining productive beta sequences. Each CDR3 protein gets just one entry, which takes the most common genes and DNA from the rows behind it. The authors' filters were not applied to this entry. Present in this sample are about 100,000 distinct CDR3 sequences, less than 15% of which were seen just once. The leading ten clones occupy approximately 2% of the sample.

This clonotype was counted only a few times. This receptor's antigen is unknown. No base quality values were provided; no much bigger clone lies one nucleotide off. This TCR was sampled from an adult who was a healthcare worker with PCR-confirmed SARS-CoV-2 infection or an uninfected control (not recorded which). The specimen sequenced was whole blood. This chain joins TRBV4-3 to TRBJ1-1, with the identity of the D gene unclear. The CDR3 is CASSRASSEAPSAFF. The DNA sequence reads TGCGCCAGCAGCCGCGCTTCATCGGAGGCGCCCTCAGCTTTCTTT.